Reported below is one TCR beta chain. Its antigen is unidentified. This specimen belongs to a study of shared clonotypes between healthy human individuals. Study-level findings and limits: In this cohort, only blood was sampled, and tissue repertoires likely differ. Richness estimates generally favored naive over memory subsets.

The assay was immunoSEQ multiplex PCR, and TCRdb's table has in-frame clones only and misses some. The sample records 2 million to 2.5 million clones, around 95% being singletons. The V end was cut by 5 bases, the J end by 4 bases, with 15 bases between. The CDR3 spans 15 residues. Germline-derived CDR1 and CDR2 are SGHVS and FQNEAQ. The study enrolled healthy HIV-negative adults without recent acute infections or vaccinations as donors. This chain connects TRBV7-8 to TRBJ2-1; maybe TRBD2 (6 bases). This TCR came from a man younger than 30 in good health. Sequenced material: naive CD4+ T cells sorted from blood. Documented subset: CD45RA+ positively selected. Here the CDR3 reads CASSPRPSVYNEQFF. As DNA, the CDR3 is TGTGCCAGCAGCCCCCGGCCTAGCGTATACAATGAGCAGTTCTTC.